A selection of T cell receptor beta chains follows, all from one sample in a study of human T cells and chemical hapten exposure. From the RACE reads, TCRdb called clonotypes with MiXCR, one entry per CDR3 protein. The sample holds fewer than 85,000 distinct CDR3 sequences; roughly 7.9% are singletons and the top ten take about 1.5%. The source material was whole blood. The receptors originated from a female donor in good health. Some clones in this sample may be carry-over from other donors' samples. Both conserved end residues are part of each CDR3. Each record gives: CDR3 length, V gene, CDR3 protein.

11 TRBV29-1 CSLRQDGEAFF
14 TRBV5-1 CASKTSGGTDTQYF
14 TRBV28 CASGQGTTNTEAFF
14 TRBV7-9 CASSLHRSYNEQFF
17 TRBV25-1 CASSDQESVIPFYGYTF
15 TRBV12-3/TRBV12-4 CASSYEPSSYNEQFF
13 TRBV6-5 CASSYSPEDEQYF
12 TRBV25-1 CASSESHTEAFF
16 TRBV13 CASSLGDRELEAPLHF
16 TRBV7-6 CASSPTGLFSGNTIYF
13 TRBV2 CASSKDRNTEAFF
14 TRBV7-9 CASSLDGGSYEQYF
14 TRBV7-3 CASSLGQTGNEQFF
14 TRBV4-1 CASSSLLRSAEQFF
12 TRBV2 CASGGAGEKLFF
14 TRBV12-3/TRBV12-4 CASSSNLGSYEQYF
15 TRBV19 CASSIATGYNQPQHF
13 TRBV12-3/TRBV12-4 CASSLAQGDEQFF
17 TRBV5-1 CASSWAEGQGGRTEAFF
13 TRBV3-1 CASSQEWGYEQYF
15 TRBV6-5 CASSWDRGNGGELFF
12 TRBV28 CASTGQSYEQYF
14 TRBV15 CATSRDATNSPLHF
14 TRBV7-2 CASSSGQEITEAFF
13 TRBV12-3/TRBV12-4 CASRGKSNQPQHF
13 TRBV5-1 CASSSFTNTEAFF
13 TRBV7-9 CASSLNRDTEAFF
13 TRBV10-3 CAISGQGGYGYTF
15 TRBV4-1 CASSQEDRRTYEQYF
13 TRBV27 CASMALDGGELFF
17 TRBV2 CASTFGGPGTSGNTIYF
17 TRBV7-6 CASSTPWGRRSGNTIYF
13 TRBV19 CASIVPGANVLTF
15 TRBV12-3/TRBV12-4 CASSPEGASTDTQYF
14 TRBV29-1 CSVGQGRRTGELFF
17 TRBV2 CAHRKAGIVSGANVLTF
15 TRBV4-1 CASSLLDGDTDEQYF
20 TRBV27 CASAFLGTETSLSFTDTQYF
17 TRBV6-1 CASSIESPAGPYNEQFF